These 27 T cell receptor beta chains came from one sample sequenced in a study of OX40 agonist ivuxolimab in advanced cancers. Measured with immunoSEQ multiplex PCR; TCRdb has only the in-frame clones, and not every one. The sample consists of about 48,000 clones, more than 75% of them appearing once. The starting material was CD4+ or CD8+ T cells sorted from blood, obtained in a trial of the OX40 agonist ivuxolimab. The source of these receptors is an adult with an advanced solid tumor such as melanoma, head and neck, liver or kidney cancer.

The chain joins TRBV28 to TRBJ2-5, with TRBD2 as a possible D gene (6 bases). This CDR3 has 14 amino acids. The germline V gene encodes CDR1 MDHEN and CDR2 SYDVKM. V lost 7 bases, J lost 4 bases, and 16 bases lay in between. CDR3 protein: CASTRLGGAETQYF. The CDR3 DNA reads TGTGCCAGCACCCGACTAGGAGGGGCAGAGACCCAGTACTTC.

The V call is TRBV18, the J call TRBJ1-1, with unresolved D. The length of the CDR3 is 14 residues. The V end lost 2 bases, the J end lost 0 bases, and 7 bases lay between the germline ends. Germline CDR1 KGHSH, CDR2 LQKENI. Here the CDR3 DNA reads TGTGCCAGCTCACCAAGAGAGGTGAACACTGAAGCTTTCTTT. It translates to CASSPREVNTEAFF. Drawing the rest from reference TRBV18 and TRBJ1-1, the complete variable domain is NAGVMQNPRHLVRRRGQEARLRCSPMKGHSHVYWYRQLPEEGLKFMVYLQKENIIDESGMPKERFSAEFPKEGPSILRIQQVVRGDSAAYFCASSPREVNTEAFFGQGTRLTVV.

The chain has TRBV2 and TRBJ2-5; D is unclear. Between the trimmed V and J ends, which lost 5 bases and 4 bases, there was a span of 5 bases. Germline loops: CDR1 SNHLY, CDR2 FYNNEI. This CDR3 is 11 amino acids long. The CDR3 coding sequence is TGTGCCAGCAGTCCTTTAGAGACCCAGTACTTC. It codes for CASSPLETQYF.

This sequence joins TRBV5-4 and TRBJ2-6, with D possibly TRBD1 on 5 matching bases. The germline V gene has CDR1 SGHNT and CDR2 YYREEE (reference sequence). The CDR3 has 17 residues. Trimming removed 0 bases at V and 2 bases at J, with 12 bases between. CDR3 DNA: TGTGCCAGCAGCTTGGAGGCAGGGAATGCTGGGGCCAACGTCCTGACTTTC. Translating it yields CASSLEAGNAGANVLTF.

CDR3 protein: CASSTYPGQGLAQYF. The CDR3 nucleotides are TGTGCCAGCAGTACTTACCCGGGACAGGGGCTGGCCCAGTACTTC. This chain connects TRBV28 to TRBJ2-5; 10 bases match TRBD1. The CDR3 extends over 15 amino acids. Trimming removed 5 bases from V and 9 bases from J; junction bases left unmatched: 12. Germline CDR1 is MDHEN and CDR2 is SYDVKM.

This clone is a singleton in its sample. The chain employs TRBV18 and TRBJ2-7, with a weak D call TRBD2 (5 bases). Trimming stripped 1 base from V and 7 bases from J, with 5 bases between. Germline values: CDR1 KGHSH, CDR2 LQKENI. CDR3 length: 11 residues. The CDR3 is CASSPQREQYF. As DNA, the CDR3 is TGTGCCAGCTCACCACAGCGGGAGCAGTACTTC.

In this sample, this clone turned up a few times. In DNA, the CDR3 is TGCAGCGTTGAGCGACAGGGGGTGTCCTACGAGCAGTACTTC. It codes for CSVERQGVSYEQYF. The chain recombines TRBV29-1 with TRBJ2-7, with 9 bases that match TRBD1. The V segment lost 3 bases and the J segment 1 base; nucleotides outside the gene matches: 4. Germline CDR1 reads SQVTM; CDR2 reads ANQGSEA. This CDR3 contains 14 residues.

To note about this clone: This specimen includes other DNA sequences encoding the same CDR3. CDR3 region: CASSFGSTDTQYF. Here the CDR3 DNA reads TGTGCCAGCAGCTTCGGGAGCACAGATACGCAGTATTTT. This chain uses TRBV7-8 with TRBJ2-3; D is uncertain. This CDR3 has 13 residues. V was trimmed by 3 bases and J by 0 bases, leaving 4 bases between them. Germline CDR1 is SGHVS and CDR2 is FQNEAQ.

This clone was detected only a few times. The chain recombines TRBV5-4 with TRBJ1-2; maybe TRBD1 (5 bases). V was trimmed by 0 bases and J by 3 bases, leaving 9 bases between them. The CDR3 loop spans 14 amino acids. Germline V gives CDR1 SGHNT, CDR2 YYREEE (reference sequence). CDR3 in amino acids: CASSLGGEDYGYTF. The CDR3 DNA is TGTGCCAGCAGCTTGGGAGGGGAGGACTATGGCTACACCTTC.

CDR3 loop: CASSKPTISPSYNEQFF. The CDR3 DNA is TGTGCCAGCAGCAAACCCACTATTTCTCCCTCCTACAATGAGCAGTTCTTC. The chain recombines TRBV6-9 with TRBJ2-1, with D uncertain. This CDR3 has 17 residues. With 6 bases removed from V and 0 bases from J, the gap between germline ends came to 18 bases. In germline, CDR1 is MNHGY, CDR2 SVAAGI.

The chain uses TRBV11-2 and TRBJ2-5; D gene ambiguous. V was clipped by 3 bases and J by 5 bases, with 7 bases between them. The CDR3 is made up of 12 amino acids. Germline V lookup: CDR1 SGHAT, CDR2 FQNNGV. The CDR3 nucleotides are TGTGCCAGCAGCTTCCAGGTCGAGACCCAGTACTTC. Its translation is CASSFQVETQYF.

The chain uses TRBV5-1 and TRBJ2-1; 9 bases are shared with TRBD2. V shed 5 bases, J shed 7 bases, and the junction held 13 bases outside the gene matches. From germline, CDR1 is SGHRS and CDR2 YFSETQ. The CDR3 is made up of 16 amino acids. The DNA of the CDR3 is TGCGCCAGCAGTAATGATCCGGGACTAGCCTTAAATGAGCAGTTCTTC. It encodes CASSNDPGLALNEQFF. The whole variable domain, filled in from reference TRBV5-1 and TRBJ2-1, reads KAGVTQTPRYLIKTRGQQVTLSCSPISGHRSVSWYQQTPGQGLQFLFEYFSETQRNKGNFPGRFSGRQFSNSRSEMNVSTLELGDSALYLCASSNDPGLALNEQFFGPGTRLTVL.

V usage is TRBV19 and J usage is TRBJ2-2; 8 positions match TRBD1. The CDR3 runs 17 residues. Germline-derived CDR1 and CDR2 are LNHDA and SQIVND (reference sequence). J lost 5 bases, V lost 3 bases, and 11 bases had no gene match. The CDR3 DNA reads as TGTGCCAGTAGTATCCTGGGACAGGCCGGATCGACCGGGGAGCTGTTTTTT. This translates into CASSILGQAGSTGELFF.

This rearrangement joins TRBV6-1 to TRBJ2-3; D is possibly TRBD1 (5 bases). CDR3 length equals 15 residues. V was cut by 2 bases and J by 5 bases, with 14 bases left in between. Germline CDR1 is MNHNS and CDR2 is SASEGT. The CDR3 loop reads CASSEPGRVVDTQYF. The DNA for the CDR3 is TGTGCCAGCAGTGAACCGGGCAGGGTCGTAGATACGCAGTATTTT.

The V call is TRBV5-1, the J call TRBJ2-1; unclear D gene. Germline loops: CDR1 SGHRS, CDR2 YFSETQ. The CDR3 runs to 11 residues. V gave up 2 bases and J gave up 8 bases, with 5 bases separating them. The chain's CDR3 is CASSLAHEQFF. The CDR3 coding sequence is TGCGCCAGCAGCTTAGCCCATGAGCAGTTCTTC.

The V and J genes are TRBV5-5 and TRBJ1-2; no clear D. Looked up from germline, CDR1 is SGHKS and CDR2 is YYEKEE (reference sequence). V gave up 4 bases and J gave up 2 bases, with 9 bases separating them. The CDR3 loop spans 13 amino acids. CDR3 loop: CASSTYGNYGYTF. DNA of the CDR3: TGTGCCAGCAGCACCTATGGGAACTATGGCTACACCTTC.

The V gene is TRBV5-1, the J gene TRBJ2-5; 13 bases match TRBD2. V lost 7 bases to trimming and J lost 4 bases; unmatched junction nucleotides: 4. The CDR3 sequence is 14 residues long. Germline-derived CDR1 and CDR2 are SGHRS and YFSETQ. CDR3 sequence reads: CASGTSGVGETQYF. As DNA, the CDR3 is TGCGCCAGCGGGACTAGCGGGGTGGGAGAGACCCAGTACTTC.

The chain carries TRBV7-8 and TRBJ2-5; D unresolved. The CDR3 spans 13 residues. Trimming took 5 bases from V and 3 from J, leaving 10 bases between them. Germline V lookup: CDR1 SGHVS, CDR2 FQNEAQ. The CDR3 coding sequence is TGTGCCAGCAGCACGCGACTTAAAGAGACCCAGTACTTC. It translates to CASSTRLKETQYF.

The J gene is TRBJ2-6, the V gene TRBV7-3; TRBD1 might be the D (5 bases). The CDR3 is 17 amino acids. Per the germline V gene, CDR1 is SGHTA and CDR2 is FQGTGA. The V end lost 3 bases, the J end lost 2 bases, and 14 bases lay between the germline ends. The CDR3 loop reads CASSFQGTPPGANVLTF. Written as DNA, the CDR3 is TGTGCCAGCAGCTTCCAGGGCACTCCTCCTGGGGCCAACGTCCTGACTTTC.

V and J are TRBV15 and TRBJ1-2, with 9 bases matching TRBD1. Per germline, CDR1 LNHNV and CDR2 YYDKDF (reference sequence). The CDR3 runs to 16 residues. The junction had 13 bases not matched to a gene; V was cut back by 3 bases and J by 8 bases. CDR3 nucleotide sequence: TGTGCCACCAGCAGTGGTTCGGGGACAGGGATTTACGGCTACACCTTC. Amino acids: CATSSGSGTGIYGYTF. The whole variable domain, remainder taken from reference TRBV15 and TRBJ1-2, is DAMVIQNPRYQVTQFGKPVTLSCSQTLNHNVMYWYQQKSSQAPKLLFHYYDKDFNNEADTPDNFQSRRPNTSFCFLDIRSPGLGDTAMYLCATSSGSGTGIYGYTFGSGTRLTVV.

The CDR3 nucleotides are TGTGCCAGCAGCTTGGCGGGGGTGAGCTCTGGAAACACCATATATTTT. Protein sequence: CASSLAGVSSGNTIYF. The chain has TRBV5-6 and TRBJ1-3; weak D call: TRBD1 (5 bases). This CDR3 has 16 residues. With 0 bases removed from V and 0 bases from J, the gap between germline ends came to 10 bases. Germline V gene lookup returns CDR1 SGHDT and CDR2 YYEEEE.

This rearrangement joins TRBV2 to TRBJ1-4; TRBD1 is a possible D gene (5 bases). Germline CDR1 is SNHLY and CDR2 is FYNNEI. This CDR3 is 14 amino acids long. V lost 6 bases to trimming and J lost 5 bases, with 13 bases between them. CDR3 nucleotide sequence: TGTGCCAGCAGCCCGGGACGGTGGAATGAAAAACTGTTTTTT. Its protein is CASSPGRWNEKLFF.

The chain joins TRBV21-1 to TRBJ2-5; the table's TRBD2 call for D was not verified on the DNA. TRBV21-1 corresponds to a pseudogene. This CDR3 spans 14 amino acids. This CDR3 is CASTGCRGAGTQYF. CDR3 bases: TGTGCCAGCACCGGATGTAGAGGCGCCGGGACCCAGTACTTC.

The genes are TRBV6-1 and TRBJ2-7; possible D gene TRBD1, 5 bases. This CDR3 spans 15 amino acids. CDR1 and CDR2 (germline): MNHNS, SASEGT. V lost 6 bases to trimming and J lost 1 base, with 16 bases between them. The chain's CDR3 is CASRENSRQSYEQYF. The CDR3 DNA reads TGTGCCAGCAGAGAGAACTCGAGACAGTCCTACGAGCAGTACTTC.

The J gene is TRBJ2-7, the V gene TRBV2, with a tentative D call TRBD1 (6 bases). The CDR3 sequence is 14 residues long. Per germline, CDR1 SNHLY and CDR2 FYNNEI. V lost 6 bases to trimming and J lost 3 bases, with 15 bases between them. CDR3 amino acids: CASSAVDRNYEQYF. The CDR3 bases are TGTGCCAGCAGCGCGGTGGACAGAAACTACGAGCAGTACTTC.

This clone was counted between two and nine times. The chain combines TRBV7-3 with TRBJ2-1, with 11 bases matching TRBD2. CDR1 SGHTA and CDR2 FQGTGA come from the germline V gene. The V segment lost 4 bases and the J segment 3 bases; nucleotides outside the gene matches: 5. This CDR3 has 16 residues. CDR3 loop: CASSSGLAGNYNEQFF. The CDR3 region has the DNA TGTGCCAGCAGCTCCGGACTAGCGGGCAACTACAATGAGCAGTTCTTC.

The chain employs TRBV13 and TRBJ2-1; D is undetermined. V lost 0 bases to trimming and J lost 7 bases, with 7 bases between them. CDR3 length: 13 amino acids. The germline CDR1 and CDR2 sequences are PRHDT and FYEKMQ (reference sequence). The CDR3 here is CASSLGGPNEQFF. CDR3 DNA: TGTGCCAGCAGCTTAGGAGGGCCGAATGAGCAGTTCTTC. Full variable domain (remainder filled in from reference TRBV13 and TRBJ2-1): AAGVIQSPRHLIKEKRETATLKCYPIPRHDTVYWYQQGPGQDPQFLISFYEKMQSDKGSIPDRFSAQQFSDYHSELNMSSLELGDSALYFCASSLGGPNEQFFGPGTRLTVL.